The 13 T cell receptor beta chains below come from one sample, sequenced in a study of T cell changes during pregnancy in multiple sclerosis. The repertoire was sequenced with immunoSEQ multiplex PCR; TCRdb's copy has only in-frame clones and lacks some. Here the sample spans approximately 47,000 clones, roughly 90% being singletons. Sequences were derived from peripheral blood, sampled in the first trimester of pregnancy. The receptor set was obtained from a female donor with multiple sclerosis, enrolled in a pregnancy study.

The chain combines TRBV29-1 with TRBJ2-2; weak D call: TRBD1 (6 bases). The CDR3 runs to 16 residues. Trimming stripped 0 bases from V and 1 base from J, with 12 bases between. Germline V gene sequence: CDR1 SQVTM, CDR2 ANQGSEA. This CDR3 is CSVEDSQGWNTGELFF. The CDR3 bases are TGCAGCGTTGAAGACTCGCAGGGGTGGAACACCGGGGAGCTGTTTTTT.

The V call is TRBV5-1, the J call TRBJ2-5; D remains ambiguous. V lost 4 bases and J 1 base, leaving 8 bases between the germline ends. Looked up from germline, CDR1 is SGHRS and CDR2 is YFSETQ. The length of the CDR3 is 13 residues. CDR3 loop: CASSNQAQETQYF. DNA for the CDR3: TGCGCCAGCAGCAATCAGGCCCAAGAGACCCAGTACTTC. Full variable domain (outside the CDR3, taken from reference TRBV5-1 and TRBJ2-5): KAGVTQTPRYLIKTRGQQVTLSCSPISGHRSVSWYQQTPGQGLQFLFEYFSETQRNKGNFPGRFSGRQFSNSRSEMNVSTLELGDSALYLCASSNQAQETQYFGPGTRLLVL.

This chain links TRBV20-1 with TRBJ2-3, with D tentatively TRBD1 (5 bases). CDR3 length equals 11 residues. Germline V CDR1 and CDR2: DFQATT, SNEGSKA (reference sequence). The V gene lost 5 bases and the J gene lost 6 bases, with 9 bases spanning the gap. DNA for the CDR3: TGCAGTGCTCCAAGGGGTGATACGCAGTATTTT. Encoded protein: CSAPRGDTQYF.

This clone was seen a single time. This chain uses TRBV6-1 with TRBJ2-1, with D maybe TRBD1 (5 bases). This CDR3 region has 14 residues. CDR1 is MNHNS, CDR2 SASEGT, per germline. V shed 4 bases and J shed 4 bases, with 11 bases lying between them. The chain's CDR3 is CASSVVGLYNEQFF. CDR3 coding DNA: TGTGCCAGCAGTGTGGTGGGGCTGTACAATGAGCAGTTCTTC.

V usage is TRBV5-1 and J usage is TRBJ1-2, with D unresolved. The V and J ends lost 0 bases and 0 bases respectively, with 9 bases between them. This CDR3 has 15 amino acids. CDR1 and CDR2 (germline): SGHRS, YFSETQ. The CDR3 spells CASSLGAGANYGYTF. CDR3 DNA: TGCGCCAGCAGCTTGGGGGCGGGAGCTAACTATGGCTACACCTTC. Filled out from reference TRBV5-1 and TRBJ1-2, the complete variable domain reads KAGVTQTPRYLIKTRGQQVTLSCSPISGHRSVSWYQQTPGQGLQFLFEYFSETQRNKGNFPGRFSGRQFSNSRSEMNVSTLELGDSALYLCASSLGAGANYGYTFGSGTRLTVV.

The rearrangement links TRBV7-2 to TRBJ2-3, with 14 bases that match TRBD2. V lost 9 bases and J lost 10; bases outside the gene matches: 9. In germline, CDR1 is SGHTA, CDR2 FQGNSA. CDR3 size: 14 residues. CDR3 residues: CASRSGTSGGPQYF. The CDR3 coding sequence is TGTGCCAGTCGATCCGGGACTAGCGGGGGTCCGCAGTATTTT. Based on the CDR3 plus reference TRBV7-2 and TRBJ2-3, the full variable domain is GAGVSQSPSNKVTEKGKDVELRCDPISGHTALYWYRQSLGQGLEFLIYFQGNSAPDKSGLPSDRFSAERTGGSVSTLTIQRTQQEDSAVYLCASRSGTSGGPQYFGPGTRLTVL.

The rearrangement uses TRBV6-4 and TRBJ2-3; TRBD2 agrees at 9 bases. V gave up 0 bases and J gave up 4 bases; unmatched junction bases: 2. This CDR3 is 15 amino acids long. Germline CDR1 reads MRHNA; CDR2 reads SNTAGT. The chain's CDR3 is CASSDSRGGSDTQYF. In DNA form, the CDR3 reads TGTGCCAGCAGTGACTCGCGGGGGGGTTCAGATACGCAGTATTTT.

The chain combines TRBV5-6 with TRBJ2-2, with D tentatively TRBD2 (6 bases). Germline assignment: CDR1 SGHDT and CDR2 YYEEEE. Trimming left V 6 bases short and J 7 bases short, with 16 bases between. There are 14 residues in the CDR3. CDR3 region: CASTTRGTDGELFF. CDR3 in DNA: TGTGCCAGCACCACACGGGGGACTGACGGGGAGCTGTTTTTT.

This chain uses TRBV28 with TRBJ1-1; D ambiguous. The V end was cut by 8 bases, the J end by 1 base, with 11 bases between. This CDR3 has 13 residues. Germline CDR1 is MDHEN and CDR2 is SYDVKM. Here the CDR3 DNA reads TGTGCCAGCTCAGGATGGGCGAACACTGAAGCTTTCTTT. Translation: CASSGWANTEAFF.

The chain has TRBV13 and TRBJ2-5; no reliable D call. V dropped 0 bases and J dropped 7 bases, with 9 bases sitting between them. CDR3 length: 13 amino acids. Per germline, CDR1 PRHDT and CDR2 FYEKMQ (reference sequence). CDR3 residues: CASSLGPTGTQYF. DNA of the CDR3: TGTGCCAGCAGCTTAGGCCCCACGGGGACCCAGTACTTC.

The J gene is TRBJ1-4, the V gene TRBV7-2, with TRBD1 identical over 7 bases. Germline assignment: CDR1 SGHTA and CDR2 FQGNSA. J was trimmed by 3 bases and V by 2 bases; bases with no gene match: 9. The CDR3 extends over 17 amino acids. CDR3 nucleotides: TGTGCCAGCAGCTTATTAGGGGGCGGTAATTCTAATGAAAAACTGTTTTTT. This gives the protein CASSLLGGGNSNEKLFF.

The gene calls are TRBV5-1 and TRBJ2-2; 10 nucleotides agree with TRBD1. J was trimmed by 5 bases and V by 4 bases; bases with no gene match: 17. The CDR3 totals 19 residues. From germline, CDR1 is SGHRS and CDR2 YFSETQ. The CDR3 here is CASSPGRQGAQLGTGELFF. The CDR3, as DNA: TGCGCCAGCAGCCCGGGTAGACAGGGGGCGCAATTAGGGACCGGGGAGCTGTTTTTT. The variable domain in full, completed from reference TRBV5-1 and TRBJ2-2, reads KAGVTQTPRYLIKTRGQQVTLSCSPISGHRSVSWYQQTPGQGLQFLFEYFSETQRNKGNFPGRFSGRQFSNSRSEMNVSTLELGDSALYLCASSPGRQGAQLGTGELFFGEGSRLTVL.

The CDR3 protein is CASSLKNRDEAFF. CDR3 DNA sequence: TGTGCCAGCAGCCTAAAAAACAGGGATGAAGCTTTCTTT. The chain recombines TRBV5-6 with TRBJ1-1; D is possibly TRBD1 (6 bases). The V gene's germline CDR1 is SGHDT and CDR2 YYEEEE. The CDR3 consists of 13 residues. Trimming took 4 bases from V and 7 from J, leaving 14 bases between them.